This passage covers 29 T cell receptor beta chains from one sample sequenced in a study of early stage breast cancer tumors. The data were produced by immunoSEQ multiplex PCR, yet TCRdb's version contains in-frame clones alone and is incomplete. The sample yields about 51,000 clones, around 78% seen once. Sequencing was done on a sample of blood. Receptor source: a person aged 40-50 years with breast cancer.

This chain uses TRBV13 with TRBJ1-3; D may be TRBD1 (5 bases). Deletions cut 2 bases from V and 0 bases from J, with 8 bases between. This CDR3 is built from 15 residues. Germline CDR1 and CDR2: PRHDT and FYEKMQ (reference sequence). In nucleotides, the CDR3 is TGTGCCAGCAGCTTATGGGGGAGCTCTGGAAACACCATATATTTT. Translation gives CASSLWGSSGNTIYF.

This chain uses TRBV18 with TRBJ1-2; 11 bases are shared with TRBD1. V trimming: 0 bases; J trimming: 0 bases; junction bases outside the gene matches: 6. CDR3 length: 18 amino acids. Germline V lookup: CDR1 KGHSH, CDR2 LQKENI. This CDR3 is CASSPPTGTGGSNYGYTF. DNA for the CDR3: TGTGCCAGCTCACCACCGACAGGGACAGGGGGTTCTAACTATGGCTACACCTTC.

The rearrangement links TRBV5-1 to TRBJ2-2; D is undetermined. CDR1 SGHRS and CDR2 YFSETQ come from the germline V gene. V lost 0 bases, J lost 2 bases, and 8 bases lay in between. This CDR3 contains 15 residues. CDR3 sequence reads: CASSLAADNTGELFF. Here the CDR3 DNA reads TGCGCCAGCAGCTTGGCGGCGGATAACACCGGGGAGCTGTTTTTT.

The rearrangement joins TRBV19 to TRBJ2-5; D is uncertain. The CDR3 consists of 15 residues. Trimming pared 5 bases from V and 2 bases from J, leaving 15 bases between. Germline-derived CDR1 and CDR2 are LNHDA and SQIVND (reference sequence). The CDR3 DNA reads TGTGCCAGTAGTTTTTCAGCGTACCAACAAGAGACCCAGTACTTC. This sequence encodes CASSFSAYQQETQYF.

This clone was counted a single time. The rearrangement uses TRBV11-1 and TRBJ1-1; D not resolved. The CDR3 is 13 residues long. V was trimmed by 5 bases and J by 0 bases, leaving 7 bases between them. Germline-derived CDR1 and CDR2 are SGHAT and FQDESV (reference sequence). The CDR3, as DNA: TGTGCCAGCAGCGCGAAGATGAACACTGAAGCTTTCTTT. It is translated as CASSAKMNTEAFF.

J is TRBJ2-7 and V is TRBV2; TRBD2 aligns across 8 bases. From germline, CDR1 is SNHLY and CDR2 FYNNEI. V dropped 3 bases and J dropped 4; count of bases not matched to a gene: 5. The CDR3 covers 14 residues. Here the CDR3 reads CASSDREGIYEQYF. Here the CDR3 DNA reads TGTGCCAGCAGTGACCGGGAGGGTATTTACGAGCAGTACTTC.

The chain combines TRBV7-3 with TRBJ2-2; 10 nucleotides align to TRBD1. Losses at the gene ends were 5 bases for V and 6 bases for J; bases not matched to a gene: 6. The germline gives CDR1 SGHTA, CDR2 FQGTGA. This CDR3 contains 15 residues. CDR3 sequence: CASSRGTGAAGELFF. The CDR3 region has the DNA TGTGCCAGCAGCCGAGGGACAGGGGCGGCCGGGGAGCTGTTTTTT.

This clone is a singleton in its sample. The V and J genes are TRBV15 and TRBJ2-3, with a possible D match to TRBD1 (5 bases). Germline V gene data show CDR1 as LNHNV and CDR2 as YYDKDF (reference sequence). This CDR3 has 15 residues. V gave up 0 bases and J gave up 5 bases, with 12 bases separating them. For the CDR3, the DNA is TGTGCCACCAGCAGAGATGCAGGGTATGAAGATACGCAGTATTTT. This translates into CATSRDAGYEDTQYF.

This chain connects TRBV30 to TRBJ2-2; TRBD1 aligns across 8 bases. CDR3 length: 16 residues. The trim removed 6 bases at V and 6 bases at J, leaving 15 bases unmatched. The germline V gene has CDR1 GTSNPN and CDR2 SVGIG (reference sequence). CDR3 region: CACSRDRTPPAGELFF. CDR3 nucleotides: TGTGCCTGCTCAAGGGACAGGACGCCCCCCGCCGGGGAGCTGTTTTTT.

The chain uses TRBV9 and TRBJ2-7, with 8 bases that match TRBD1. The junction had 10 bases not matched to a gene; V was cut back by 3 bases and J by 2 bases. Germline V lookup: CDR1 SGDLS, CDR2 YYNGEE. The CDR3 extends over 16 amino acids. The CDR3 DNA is TGTGCCAGCAGCGGCGCCCCCGAGACAGGGGCCTACGAGCAGTACTTC. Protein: CASSGAPETGAYEQYF.

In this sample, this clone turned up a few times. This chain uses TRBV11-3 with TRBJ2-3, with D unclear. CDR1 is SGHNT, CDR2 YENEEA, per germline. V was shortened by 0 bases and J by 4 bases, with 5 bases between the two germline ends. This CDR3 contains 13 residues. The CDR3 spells CASSLDRADTQYF. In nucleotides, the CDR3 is TGTGCCAGCAGCTTAGATCGGGCAGATACGCAGTATTTT.

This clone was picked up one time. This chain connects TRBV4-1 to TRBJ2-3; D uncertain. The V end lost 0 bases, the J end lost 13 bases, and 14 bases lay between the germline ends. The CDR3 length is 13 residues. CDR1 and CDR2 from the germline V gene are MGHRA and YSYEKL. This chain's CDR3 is CASSQDKGGDKYF. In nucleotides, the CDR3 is TGCGCCAGCAGCCAAGATAAAGGCGGTGATAAGTATTTT.

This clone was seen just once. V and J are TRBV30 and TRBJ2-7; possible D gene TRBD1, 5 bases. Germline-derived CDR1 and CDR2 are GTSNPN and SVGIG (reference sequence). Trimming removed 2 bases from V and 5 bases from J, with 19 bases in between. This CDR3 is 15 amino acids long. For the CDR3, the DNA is TGTGCCTGGAGTCCTGATAATCAGGGATCCCACGAGCAGTACTTC. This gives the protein CAWSPDNQGSHEQYF.

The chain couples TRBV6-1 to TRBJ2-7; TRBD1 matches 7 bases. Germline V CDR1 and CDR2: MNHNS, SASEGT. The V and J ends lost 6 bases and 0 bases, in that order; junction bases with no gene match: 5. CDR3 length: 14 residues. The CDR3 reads CASRWTGPSYEQYF. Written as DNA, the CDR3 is TGTGCCAGCAGATGGACAGGCCCCTCCTACGAGCAGTACTTC.

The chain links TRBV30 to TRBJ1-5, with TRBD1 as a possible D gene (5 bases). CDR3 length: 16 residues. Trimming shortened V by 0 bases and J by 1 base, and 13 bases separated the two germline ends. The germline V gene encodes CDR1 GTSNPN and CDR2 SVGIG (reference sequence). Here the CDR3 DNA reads TGTGCCTGGAGTGTGACTCCAGGGACGAGCAATCAGCCCCAGCATTTT. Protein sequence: CAWSVTPGTSNQPQHF.

The CDR3 reads CSVEGLYNDYEQYF. The CDR3, as DNA: TGCAGCGTTGAGGGACTGTACAACGACTACGAGCAGTACTTC. The J gene is TRBJ2-7, the V gene TRBV29-1; D might be TRBD2 (6 bases). Germline V gives CDR1 SQVTM, CDR2 ANQGSEA. V lost 3 bases, J lost 3 bases, and 15 bases lay in between. CDR3 size: 14 residues.

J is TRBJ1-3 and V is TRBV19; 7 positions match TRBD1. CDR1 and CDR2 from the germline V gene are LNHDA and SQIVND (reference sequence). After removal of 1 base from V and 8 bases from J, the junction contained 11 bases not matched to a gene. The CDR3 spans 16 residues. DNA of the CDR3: TGTGCCAGTAGTATAGCCCAACAGGGGAGTGAACACACCATATATTTT. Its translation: CASSIAQQGSEHTIYF.

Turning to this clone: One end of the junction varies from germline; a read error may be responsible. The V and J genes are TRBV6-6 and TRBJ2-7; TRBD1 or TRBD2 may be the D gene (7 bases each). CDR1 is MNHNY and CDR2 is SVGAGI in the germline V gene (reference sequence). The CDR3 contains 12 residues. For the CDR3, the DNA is TGTGCCAGCACAAATAGGGGGGGACAGTTGGGTTTC. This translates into CASTNRGGQLGF.

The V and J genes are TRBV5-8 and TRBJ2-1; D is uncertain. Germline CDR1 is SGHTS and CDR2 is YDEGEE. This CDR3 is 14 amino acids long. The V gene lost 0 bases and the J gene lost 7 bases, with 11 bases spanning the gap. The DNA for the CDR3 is TGTGCCAGCAGCTTGGAACCGTCCCGGAATGAGCAGTTCTTC. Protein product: CASSLEPSRNEQFF.

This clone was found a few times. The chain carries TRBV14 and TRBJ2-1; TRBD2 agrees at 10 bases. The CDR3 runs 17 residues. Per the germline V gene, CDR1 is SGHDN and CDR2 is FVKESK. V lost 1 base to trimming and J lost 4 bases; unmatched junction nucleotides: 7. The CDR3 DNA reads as TGTGCCAGCAGCCAAGCGGGCTATAGCGGGGGGTACAATGAGCAGTTCTTC. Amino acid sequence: CASSQAGYSGGYNEQFF.

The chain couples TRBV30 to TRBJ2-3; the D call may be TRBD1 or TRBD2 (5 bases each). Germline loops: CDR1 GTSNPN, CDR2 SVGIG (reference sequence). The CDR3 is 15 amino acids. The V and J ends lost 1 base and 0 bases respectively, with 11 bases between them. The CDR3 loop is CAWSATGGSTDTQYF. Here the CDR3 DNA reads TGTGCCTGGAGTGCAACAGGCGGGAGCACAGATACGCAGTATTTT.

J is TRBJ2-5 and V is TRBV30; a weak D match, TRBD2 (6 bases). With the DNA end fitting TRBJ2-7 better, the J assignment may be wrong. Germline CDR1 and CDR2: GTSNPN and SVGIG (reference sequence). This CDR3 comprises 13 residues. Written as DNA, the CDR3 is TGTGCCTGGAGTGTGGGGGGAGGCGACGAGCAGTACTTC. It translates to CAWSVGGGDEQYF.

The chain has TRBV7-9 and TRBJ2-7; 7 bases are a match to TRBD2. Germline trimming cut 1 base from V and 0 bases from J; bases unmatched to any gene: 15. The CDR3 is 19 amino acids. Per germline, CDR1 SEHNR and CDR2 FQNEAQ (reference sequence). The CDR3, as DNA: TGTGCCAGCAGCTTAGGTTCCGGTGGGAGGGACTCGATCTCCTACGAGCAGTACTTC. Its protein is CASSLGSGGRDSISYEQYF. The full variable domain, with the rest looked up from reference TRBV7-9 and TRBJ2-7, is DTGVSQNPRHKITKRGQNVTFRCDPISEHNRLYWYRQTLGQGPEFLTYFQNEAQLEKSRLLSDRFSAERPKGSFSTLEIQRTEQGDSAMYLCASSLGSGGRDSISYEQYFGPGTRLTVT.

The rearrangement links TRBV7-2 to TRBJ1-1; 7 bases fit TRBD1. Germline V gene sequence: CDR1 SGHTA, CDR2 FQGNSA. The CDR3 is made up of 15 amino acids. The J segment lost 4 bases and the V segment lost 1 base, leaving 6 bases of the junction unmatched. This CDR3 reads CASSLGAGGGTEAFF. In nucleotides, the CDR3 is TGTGCCAGCAGCTTAGGGGCAGGGGGAGGCACTGAAGCTTTCTTT.

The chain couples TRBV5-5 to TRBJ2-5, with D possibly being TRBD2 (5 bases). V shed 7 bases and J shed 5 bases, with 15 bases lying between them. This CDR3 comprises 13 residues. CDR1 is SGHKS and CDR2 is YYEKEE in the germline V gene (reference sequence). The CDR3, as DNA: TGTGCCAGCCTAGACGAGGGATTGGAGACCCAGTACTTC. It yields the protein CASLDEGLETQYF.

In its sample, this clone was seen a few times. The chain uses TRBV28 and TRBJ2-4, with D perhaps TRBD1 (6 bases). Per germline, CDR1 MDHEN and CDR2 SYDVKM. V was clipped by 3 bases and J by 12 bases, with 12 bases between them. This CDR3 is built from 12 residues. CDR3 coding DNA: TGTGCCAGCAGTTTGTGGGGGCAAGATCAGTACTTC. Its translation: CASSLWGQDQYF.

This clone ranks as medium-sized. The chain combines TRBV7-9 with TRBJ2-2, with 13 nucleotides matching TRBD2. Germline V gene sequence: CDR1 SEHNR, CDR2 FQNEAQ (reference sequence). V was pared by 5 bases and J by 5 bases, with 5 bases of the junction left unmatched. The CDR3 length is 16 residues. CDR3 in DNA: TGTGCCAGCAGCCCCGGGACTAGCGGGACGACCGGGGAGCTGTTTTTT. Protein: CASSPGTSGTTGELFF.

The CDR3 DNA follows: TGTGGGTCGGGACGATTAAATGAAAAACTGTTTTTT. Its translation: CGSGRLNEKLFF. The gene calls are TRBV27 and TRBJ1-4; TRBD1 is a possible D gene (5 bases). The CDR3 loop spans 12 amino acids. The germline CDR1 and CDR2 sequences are MNHEY and SMNVEV (reference sequence).

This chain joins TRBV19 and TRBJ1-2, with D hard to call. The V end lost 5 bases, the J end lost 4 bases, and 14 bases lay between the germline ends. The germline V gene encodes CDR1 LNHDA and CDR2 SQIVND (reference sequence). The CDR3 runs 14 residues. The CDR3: CASSLSEGRYGYTF. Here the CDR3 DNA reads TGTGCCAGTAGTTTGTCCGAGGGCCGCTATGGCTACACCTTC.